Listed below are T cell receptor beta chains from one sample, sequenced in a study of blood T cell repertoires in COVID-19. Profiling relied on immunoSEQ multiplex PCR, and the TCRdb table lists in-frame clones only, not all of them. Of about 110,000 clones listed, 75% to 90% are singletons. The sequencing input was peripheral blood. These receptors all stem from a woman aged 60-75 years with acute or convalescent COVID-19. Both conserved end residues are part of each CDR3. A D gene is named only where the DNA matches it firmly. Part of the rows lack a size; the others show once, few, many or a class for expanded clones.

V: TRBV29-1; D: TRBD2; size: -; J: TRBJ2-3; CDR3: CSVEGLAGGSTDTQYF; DNA: TGCAGCGTTGAGGGACTAGCGGGGGGGAGCACAGATACGCAGTATTTT
V: TRBV28; D: -; size: once; J: TRBJ1-3; CDR3: CASSFGRSSGNTIYF; DNA: TGTGCCAGCAGTTTCGGCCGGAGCTCTGGAAACACCATATATTTT
V: TRBV6-5; D: -; size: -; J: TRBJ2-1; CDR3: CASSTDRPSYNEQFF; DNA: TGTGCCAGCAGCACCGACAGGCCCAGCTACAATGAGCAGTTCTTC
V: TRBV5-1; D: TRBD2; size: -; J: TRBJ2-3; CDR3: CASTPLAGVDTQYF; DNA: TGCGCCAGCACCCCTCTAGCGGGGGTAGATACGCAGTATTTT
V: TRBV18; D: TRBD1; size: once; J: TRBJ2-3; CDR3: CASSPRTGGTDTQYF; DNA: TGTGCCAGCTCACCCAGGACAGGGGGGACAGATACGCAGTATTTT
V: TRBV19; D: TRBD1; size: -; J: TRBJ1-4; CDR3: CATLQTGTYEKLFF; DNA: TGTGCCACCCTCCAGACAGGGACGTATGAAAAACTGTTTTTT
V: TRBV2; D: -; size: once; J: TRBJ1-1; CDR3: CASIWANLGGTEAFF; DNA: TGTGCCAGCATCTGGGCGAATCTAGGAGGGACTGAAGCTTTCTTT
V: TRBV24-1; D: TRBD1; size: -; J: TRBJ2-1; CDR3: CATSDLFGTGGTEQFF; DNA: TGTGCCACCAGTGATTTGTTTGGGACAGGGGGCACTGAGCAGTTCTTC
V: TRBV12-3/TRBV12-4; D: -; size: -; J: TRBJ2-3; CDR3: CASSFTDTQYF; DNA: TGTGCCAGCAGCTTCACAGATACGCAGTATTTT
V: TRBV6-2/TRBV6-3; D: TRBD2; size: -; J: TRBJ2-1; CDR3: CASSYALAGYNEQFF; DNA: TGTGCCAGCAGTTACGCCCTAGCGGGATACAATGAGCAGTTCTTC
V: TRBV7-9; D: -; size: few; J: TRBJ2-2; CDR3: CASSPTVWRGELFF; DNA: TGTGCCAGCAGCCCTACCGTGTGGAGGGGGGAGCTGTTTTTT
V: TRBV6-5; D: -; size: -; J: TRBJ2-7; CDR3: CASGVHGAYEQYF; DNA: TGTGCCAGTGGTGTTCATGGAGCCTACGAGCAGTACTTC
V: TRBV6-6; D: -; size: -; J: TRBJ2-7; CDR3: CASSPSPYEQYF; DNA: TGTGCCAGCAGTCCCAGTCCCTACGAGCAGTACTTC
V: TRBV25-1; D: -; size: once; J: TRBJ2-7; CDR3: CASSAYSATRLVVQYF; DNA: TGTGCCAGCAGTGCATACAGCGCTACCCGACTTGTGGTGCAGTACTTC
V: TRBV6-5; D: -; size: -; J: TRBJ2-3; CDR3: CASSSSSAADTQYF; DNA: TGTGCCAGCAGTTCCTCTTCCGCAGCAGATACGCAGTATTTT
V: TRBV27; D: -; size: -; J: TRBJ2-2; CDR3: CAGSLFGTQNTGELFF; DNA: TGTGCCGGCAGTTTATTTGGGACACAGAACACCGGGGAGCTGTTTTTT
V: TRBV5-1; D: TRBD2; size: once; J: TRBJ2-5; CDR3: CASSWGREFRQETQYF; DNA: TGCGCCAGCAGCTGGGGGAGGGAGTTCCGACAAGAGACCCAGTACTTC
V: TRBV5-1; D: -; size: -; J: TRBJ2-7; CDR3: CASSSQLSSYEQYF; DNA: TGCGCCAGCAGCTCGCAACTGAGCTCCTACGAGCAGTACTTC
V: TRBV18; D: -; size: -; J: TRBJ2-3; CDR3: CASSRKDSLTHTQYF; DNA: TGTGCCAGCTCACGCAAGGACAGCCTAACCCATACGCAGTATTTT
V: TRBV6-2/TRBV6-3; D: -; size: -; J: TRBJ2-5; CDR3: CASSFGISIFQETQYF; DNA: TGTGCCAGCAGTTTCGGGATATCCATTTTCCAAGAGACCCAGTACTTC
V: TRBV28; D: -; size: -; J: TRBJ2-3; CDR3: CASSFGQSTDTQYF; DNA: TGTGCCAGCAGTTTTGGACAAAGCACAGATACGCAGTATTTT
V: TRBV4-3; D: TRBD1; size: once; J: TRBJ2-1; CDR3: CASSQDLGQSSYNEQFF; DNA: TGCGCCAGCAGCCAAGATCTGGGACAGAGCTCCTACAATGAGCAGTTCTTC
V: TRBV19; D: TRBD1; size: -; J: TRBJ2-5; CDR3: CASSGTGARETQYF; DNA: TGTGCCAGTAGTGGGACAGGGGCGAGGGAGACCCAGTACTTC
V: TRBV28; D: -; size: -; J: TRBJ1-1; CDR3: CAARGATGGFF; DNA: TGTGCCGCCAGAGGGGCCACGGGGGGTTTCTTT
V: TRBV9; D: -; size: -; J: TRBJ2-7; CDR3: CASSPPAPGYEQYF; DNA: TGTGCCAGCAGCCCACCCGCGCCAGGGTACGAGCAGTACTTC
V: TRBV29-1; D: -; size: -; J: TRBJ1-2; CDR3: CSVRGTGPLYTF; DNA: TGCAGCGTACGGGGAACAGGGCCCCTCTACACCTTC
V: TRBV7-2; D: -; size: -; J: TRBJ2-2; CDR3: CASSLFKNTGELFF; DNA: TGTGCCAGCAGTTTATTTAAGAACACCGGGGAGCTGTTTTTT
V: TRBV28; D: TRBD1; size: -; J: TRBJ1-2; CDR3: CASTPARGNGYTF; DNA: TGTGCCAGCACTCCCGCCAGGGGGAATGGCTACACCTTC
V: TRBV11-2; D: TRBD1; size: few; J: TRBJ1-5; CDR3: CASSVRQGRNQPQHF; DNA: TGTGCCAGCAGCGTGAGACAGGGGAGAAATCAGCCCCAGCATTTT
V: TRBV10-1; D: -; size: -; J: TRBJ1-1; CDR3: CASSESPQGTAFF; DNA: TGCGCCAGCAGTGAGTCCCCCCAGGGTACGGCTTTCTTT
V: TRBV5-1; D: -; size: -; J: TRBJ2-4; CDR3: CASSLSSGQKKNIQYF; DNA: TGCGCCAGCAGCTTGAGTTCCGGACAGAAAAAAAACATTCAGTACTTC
V: TRBV18; D: -; size: -; J: TRBJ1-2; CDR3: CASSPGPVDTF; DNA: TGTGCCAGCTCACCAGGGCCAGTCGACACCTTC
V: TRBV9; D: -; size: -; J: TRBJ1-2; CDR3: CASTTSPGGYTF; DNA: TGTGCCAGCACCACGTCCCCGGGGGGCTACACCTTC
V: TRBV7-2; D: -; size: -; J: TRBJ2-3; CDR3: CASSSRGWSTDTQYF; DNA: TGTGCCAGCAGCTCCAGGGGATGGAGCACAGATACGCAGTATTTT
V: TRBV5-4; D: -; size: -; J: TRBJ1-1; CDR3: CASSGDMNTEAFF; DNA: TGTGCCAGCAGCGGGGACATGAACACTGAAGCTTTCTTT
V: TRBV6-5; D: -; size: -; J: TRBJ2-7; CDR3: CASSYSRPIWEEQYF; DNA: TGTGCCAGCAGTTACTCGCGGCCGATTTGGGAGGAGCAGTACTTC
V: TRBV14; D: -; size: -; J: TRBJ2-3; CDR3: CASSQESTGSRDTQYF; DNA: TGTGCCAGCAGCCAAGAGTCAACGGGGAGTCGTGATACGCAGTATTTT
V: TRBV5-1; D: -; size: -; J: TRBJ2-5; CDR3: CASSTSPTVGLETQYF; DNA: TGCGCCAGCAGCACGTCGCCGACAGTCGGTCTTGAGACCCAGTACTTC
V: TRBV29-1; D: -; size: -; J: TRBJ1-2; CDR3: CSVPGLFGGYTF; DNA: TGCAGCGTTCCCGGACTTTTTGGGGGCTACACCTTC
V: TRBV28; D: -; size: -; J: TRBJ1-5; CDR3: CATHRGGSNQPQHF; DNA: TGTGCCACCCACAGAGGAGGAAGCAATCAGCCCCAGCATTTT
V: TRBV3-1/TRBV3-2; D: -; size: -; J: TRBJ2-1; CDR3: CASSQWVARDEQFF; DNA: TGTGCCAGCAGCCAATGGGTAGCGCGCGATGAGCAGTTCTTC
V: TRBV3-1/TRBV3-2; D: TRBD2; size: once; J: TRBJ2-6; CDR3: CASSQVVAGSGANVLTF; DNA: TGTGCCAGCAGCCAAGTTGTAGCGGGGTCTGGGGCCAACGTCCTGACTTTC
V: TRBV5-1; D: -; size: -; J: TRBJ2-1; CDR3: CASSLDFSYNEQFF; DNA: TGCGCCAGCAGCCTGGACTTCTCCTACAATGAGCAGTTCTTC
V: TRBV18; D: TRBD1; size: many; J: TRBJ1-1; CDR3: CASSVTGQGNTEAFF; DNA: TGTGCCAGCTCAGTAACGGGACAGGGTAACACTGAAGCTTTCTTT